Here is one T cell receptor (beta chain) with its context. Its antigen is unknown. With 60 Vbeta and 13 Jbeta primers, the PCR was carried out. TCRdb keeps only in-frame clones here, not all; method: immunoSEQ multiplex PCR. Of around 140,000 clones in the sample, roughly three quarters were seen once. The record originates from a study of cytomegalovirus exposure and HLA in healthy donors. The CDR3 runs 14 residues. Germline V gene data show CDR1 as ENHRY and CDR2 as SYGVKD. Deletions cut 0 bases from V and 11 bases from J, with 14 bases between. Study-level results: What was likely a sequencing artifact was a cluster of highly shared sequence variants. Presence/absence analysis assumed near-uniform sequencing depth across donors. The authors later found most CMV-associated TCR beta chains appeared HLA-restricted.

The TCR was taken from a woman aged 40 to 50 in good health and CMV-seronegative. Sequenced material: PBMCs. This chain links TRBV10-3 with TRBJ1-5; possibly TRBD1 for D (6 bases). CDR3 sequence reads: CAISESQGPGAQHF. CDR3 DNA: TGTGCCATCAGTGAGTCCCAGGGCCCAGGGGCCCAGCATTTT.